The 21 T cell receptor beta chains below were found in one sample sequenced in a study of regulatory and conventional T cells in RAG deficiency. TCRdb's table, derived via immunoSEQ multiplex PCR, lists solely in-frame clones and lacks some. The sample yields about 5,500 clones, roughly 90% seen once. Sequenced input: CD8+ T cells sorted from blood. The receptors come from a human donor with RAG deficiency presenting as severe combined immunodeficiency.

The J gene is TRBJ2-5, the V gene TRBV30, with TRBD1 identical over 9 bases. The CDR3 length is 13 residues. Germline V CDR1 and CDR2: GTSNPN, SVGIG (reference sequence). After removal of 2 bases from V and 7 bases from J, the junction contained 5 bases not matched to a gene. CDR3 loop: CAWSPGQGWTQYF. The CDR3 DNA reads TGTGCCTGGAGTCCAGGACAGGGGTGGACCCAGTACTTC.

This clone was found once. The chain carries TRBV28 and TRBJ2-5; TRBD2 might be the D (6 bases). V was pared by 6 bases and J by 2 bases, with 22 bases between. The CDR3 spans 17 residues. CDR1 is MDHEN and CDR2 is SYDVKM in the germline V gene. CDR3 sequence reads: CASSQRWVGGPQETQYF. Written as DNA, the CDR3 is TGTGCCAGCAGCCAGCGGTGGGTGGGAGGCCCTCAAGAGACCCAGTACTTC.

The rearrangement uses TRBV4-2 and TRBJ2-2, with D hard to call. Germline V gene data show CDR1 as LGHNA and CDR2 as YNFKEQ. V was trimmed by 3 bases and J by 1 base, leaving 0 bases between them. The CDR3 spans 12 residues. CDR3 coding DNA: TGTGCCAGCAGCCAGAACACCGGGGAGCTGTTTTTT. Protein product: CASSQNTGELFF.

The CDR3 loop is CASSEGVGADEQFF. The CDR3, as DNA: TGTGCCAGCAGTGAAGGGGTGGGGGCTGATGAGCAGTTCTTC. The rearrangement uses TRBV2 and TRBJ2-1; D possibly corresponds to TRBD1 (6 bases). The V gene's germline CDR1 is SNHLY and CDR2 FYNNEI. Trimming took 1 base from V and 8 from J, leaving 12 bases between them. This CDR3 is built from 14 residues.

This chain connects TRBV28 to TRBJ1-4; the D gene is possibly TRBD1 (5 bases). With 5 bases removed from V and 3 bases from J, the gap between germline ends came to 13 bases. Per the germline V gene, CDR1 is MDHEN and CDR2 is SYDVKM. This CDR3 region has 15 residues. Here the CDR3 DNA reads TGTGCCAGCAGTCCAGGGACGACTGCTAATGAAAAACTGTTTTTT. This encodes CASSPGTTANEKLFF.

V usage is TRBV4-1 and J usage is TRBJ2-7, with D perhaps being TRBD1 or TRBD2 (5 bases each). CDR3 length equals 15 residues. Trimming cost V 4 bases and J 2 bases, with 15 bases left between them. The V gene's germline CDR1 is MGHRA and CDR2 YSYEKL. CDR3 coding DNA: TGCGCCAGCAGCCCCCTCGGGACGAACCCCTACGAGCAGTACTTC. It codes for CASSPLGTNPYEQYF.

This chain uses TRBV4-1 with TRBJ2-2; TRBD1 agrees at 7 bases. The germline V gene has CDR1 MGHRA and CDR2 YSYEKL. V was pared by 3 bases and J by 6 bases, with 10 bases of the junction left unmatched. The CDR3 is 16 amino acids. CDR3 protein: CASSHPRQGMAGELFF. The DNA for the CDR3 is TGCGCCAGCAGCCACCCAAGACAGGGTATGGCCGGGGAGCTGTTTTTT.

The CDR3 DNA reads TGTGCCTGGAGTGTATCGCGGCGGTACGAGCAGTACTTC. Its protein product is CAWSVSRRYEQYF. The chain is built from TRBV30 and TRBJ2-7; D uncertain. With 0 bases removed from V and 4 bases from J, the gap between germline ends came to 10 bases. The CDR3 is made up of 13 amino acids. Germline V CDR1 and CDR2: GTSNPN, SVGIG (reference sequence).

The J gene is TRBJ2-3, the V gene TRBV7-6; 9 nucleotides agree with TRBD1. Trimming removed 5 bases from V and 5 bases from J; junction bases left unmatched: 5. The germline gives CDR1 SGHVS, CDR2 FNYEAQ. This CDR3 has 14 residues. The CDR3 DNA reads TGTGCCAGCAGCATGGGACAGGGAGGAGATACGCAGTATTTT. Its protein is CASSMGQGGDTQYF.

The CDR3 sequence is CASSRLPGANVLTF. The CDR3 DNA is TGTGCCAGCAGCCGGCTCCCTGGGGCCAACGTCCTGACTTTC. V gene TRBV27 combines with J gene TRBJ2-6; D unresolved. The V end lost 6 bases, the J end lost 2 bases, and 8 bases lay between the germline ends. This CDR3 region has 14 residues. The germline V gene has CDR1 MNHEY and CDR2 SMNVEV (reference sequence).

The chain is built from TRBV21-1 and TRBJ2-7; TRBD1, the D gene given by the table, was not confirmed from the DNA. TRBV21-1 is recorded as a pseudogene. The CDR3 spans 18 residues. The CDR3: CASSEDYPTGGYSYEQYF. DNA of the CDR3: TGTGCCAGCTCCGAAGATTACCCGACAGGGGGGTACTCCTACGAGCAGTACTTC.

This chain uses TRBV25-1 with TRBJ1-5; D unclear. V lost 0 bases and J 1 base, leaving 4 bases between the germline ends. CDR1 and CDR2 (germline): MGHDK, SYGVNS. The CDR3 has 14 residues. CDR3 nucleotides: TGTGCCAGCAGTGAATATTACAGCAATCAGCCCCAGCATTTT. It specifies CASSEYYSNQPQHF. Drawing the rest from reference TRBV25-1 and TRBJ1-5, the complete variable domain is EADIYQTPRYLVIGTGKKITLECSQTMGHDKMYWYQQDPGMELHLIHYSYGVNSTEKGDLSSESTVSRIRTEHFPLTLESARPSHTSQYLCASSEYYSNQPQHFGDGTRLSIL.

V gene TRBV14 combines with J gene TRBJ2-7, with D unresolved. CDR1 and CDR2 from the germline V gene are SGHDN and FVKESK. Trimming pared 2 bases from V and 4 bases from J, leaving 12 bases between. This CDR3 contains 14 residues. The CDR3 coding sequence is TGTGCCAGCAGCCAACAGACGCTCCCTTACGAGCAGTACTTC. It codes for CASSQQTLPYEQYF. Full variable domain (missing parts from reference TRBV14 and TRBJ2-7): EAGVTQFPSHSVIEKGQTVTLRCDPISGHDNLYWYRRVMGKEIKFLLHFVKESKQDESGMPNNRFLAERTGGTYSTLKVQPAELEDSGVYFCASSQQTLPYEQYFGPGTRLTVT.

This clone was observed once. The chain combines TRBV27 with TRBJ1-5; no firm D call. In germline, CDR1 is MNHEY, CDR2 SMNVEV (reference sequence). The ends were cut back, 6 bases at V and 0 bases at J, with 6 bases in the middle. The CDR3 extends over 13 amino acids. The CDR3 region has the DNA TGTGCCAGCAGCCGTTATAGCAATCAGCCCCAGCATTTT. This gives the protein CASSRYSNQPQHF.

This clone turned up a few times. The gene calls are TRBV6-5 and TRBJ2-1; D is unresolved. The CDR3 has 13 residues. V lost 2 bases and J lost 0, with 2 bases in between. Germline V gene sequence: CDR1 MNHEY, CDR2 SVGAGI. The CDR3 DNA reads as TGTGCCAGCAGTTACAGCTCCTACAATGAGCAGTTCTTC. Translated: CASSYSSYNEQFF.

The rearrangement links TRBV19 to TRBJ2-7; perhaps TRBD2 as D (6 bases). V lost 3 bases to trimming and J lost 0 bases, with 9 bases between them. The CDR3 runs to 14 residues. Germline V CDR1 and CDR2: LNHDA, SQIVND (reference sequence). CDR3 coding DNA: TGTGCCAGTAGTATCGGGACTTTCTCCTACGAGCAGTACTTC. This gives the protein CASSIGTFSYEQYF.

CDR3 sequence: CATSRVGTVGTDTQYF. The DNA of the CDR3 is TGTGCCACCAGCAGAGTGGGGACTGTTGGCACAGATACGCAGTATTTT. This chain links TRBV15 with TRBJ2-3, with D perhaps TRBD2 (6 bases). Germline CDR1 and CDR2: LNHNV and YYDKDF (reference sequence). Trimming cost V 1 base and J 1 base, with 12 bases left between them. The CDR3 runs 16 residues.

This chain links TRBV12-5 with TRBJ2-7; D remains ambiguous. CDR1 LGHNT and CDR2 FRNRAP come from the germline V gene. The CDR3 runs to 12 residues. Trimming took off 0 bases at V and 4 bases at J, with 4 bases between the two ends. The DNA of the CDR3 is TGTGCTAGTGGTTTGGTGGGTTACGAGCAGTACTTC. Translated: CASGLVGYEQYF.

This rearrangement joins TRBV4-1 to TRBJ1-2, with a possible D match to TRBD1 (6 bases). The CDR3 sequence is 15 residues long. The V gene lost 3 bases and the J gene lost 6 bases, with 17 bases spanning the gap. CDR1 is MGHRA, CDR2 YSYEKL, per germline. CDR3 DNA sequence: TGCGCCAGCAGCCAGACAGGTCTGGGACTTCATGGCTACACCTTC. The encoded protein is CASSQTGLGLHGYTF.

The rearrangement joins TRBV10-3 to TRBJ1-5; 7 bases align to TRBD1. CDR1 and CDR2 from the germline V gene are ENHRY and SYGVKD. Trimming took 3 bases from V and 1 from J; bases not matched to a gene: 3. The CDR3 runs 15 residues. The CDR3 bases are TGTGCCATCAGTGACCCGGGACAGAGCAATCAGCCCCAGCATTTT. This codes for CAISDPGQSNQPQHF.

CDR3 bases: TGTGCCAGCAGCGCCCAAGGGGCTGGAAACATTCAGTACTTC. As protein: CASSAQGAGNIQYF. The V and J genes are TRBV13 and TRBJ2-4, with TRBD1 as a possible D gene (5 bases). Germline CDR1 PRHDT, CDR2 FYEKMQ (reference sequence). Deletions cut 5 bases from V and 6 bases from J, with 14 bases between. The CDR3 runs to 14 residues.